This T cell receptor beta chain was captured in a study of blood T cell repertoires in COVID-19. Produced via immunoSEQ multiplex PCR; TCRdb's table is partial and in-frame only. Of about 440,000 clones listed, about 92% were seen once; the top ten hold about 0.6%. This CDR3 comprises 14 residues. With 2 bases removed from V and 5 bases from J, the gap between germline ends came to 13 bases. Germline CDR1 and CDR2: SGHDT and YYEEEE. The genes are TRBV5-6 and TRBJ1-1, with D possibly being TRBD1 (5 bases). The receptor comes from a man between 18 and 29 years old who had recovered from COVID-19. The sequenced sample was PBMCs or T cells enriched from blood (not recorded which). The CDR3 loop reads CASSLGTWGTEAFF. Here the CDR3 DNA reads TGTGCCAGCAGCTTAGGGACTTGGGGGACTGAAGCTTTCTTT. The full variable domain, completed using reference TRBV5-6 and TRBJ1-1, is DAGVTQSPTHLIKTRGQQVTLRCSPKSGHDTVSWYQQALGQGPQFIFQYYEEEERQRGNFPDRFSGHQFPNYSSELNVNALLLGDSALYLCASSLGTWGTEAFFGQGTRLTVV.